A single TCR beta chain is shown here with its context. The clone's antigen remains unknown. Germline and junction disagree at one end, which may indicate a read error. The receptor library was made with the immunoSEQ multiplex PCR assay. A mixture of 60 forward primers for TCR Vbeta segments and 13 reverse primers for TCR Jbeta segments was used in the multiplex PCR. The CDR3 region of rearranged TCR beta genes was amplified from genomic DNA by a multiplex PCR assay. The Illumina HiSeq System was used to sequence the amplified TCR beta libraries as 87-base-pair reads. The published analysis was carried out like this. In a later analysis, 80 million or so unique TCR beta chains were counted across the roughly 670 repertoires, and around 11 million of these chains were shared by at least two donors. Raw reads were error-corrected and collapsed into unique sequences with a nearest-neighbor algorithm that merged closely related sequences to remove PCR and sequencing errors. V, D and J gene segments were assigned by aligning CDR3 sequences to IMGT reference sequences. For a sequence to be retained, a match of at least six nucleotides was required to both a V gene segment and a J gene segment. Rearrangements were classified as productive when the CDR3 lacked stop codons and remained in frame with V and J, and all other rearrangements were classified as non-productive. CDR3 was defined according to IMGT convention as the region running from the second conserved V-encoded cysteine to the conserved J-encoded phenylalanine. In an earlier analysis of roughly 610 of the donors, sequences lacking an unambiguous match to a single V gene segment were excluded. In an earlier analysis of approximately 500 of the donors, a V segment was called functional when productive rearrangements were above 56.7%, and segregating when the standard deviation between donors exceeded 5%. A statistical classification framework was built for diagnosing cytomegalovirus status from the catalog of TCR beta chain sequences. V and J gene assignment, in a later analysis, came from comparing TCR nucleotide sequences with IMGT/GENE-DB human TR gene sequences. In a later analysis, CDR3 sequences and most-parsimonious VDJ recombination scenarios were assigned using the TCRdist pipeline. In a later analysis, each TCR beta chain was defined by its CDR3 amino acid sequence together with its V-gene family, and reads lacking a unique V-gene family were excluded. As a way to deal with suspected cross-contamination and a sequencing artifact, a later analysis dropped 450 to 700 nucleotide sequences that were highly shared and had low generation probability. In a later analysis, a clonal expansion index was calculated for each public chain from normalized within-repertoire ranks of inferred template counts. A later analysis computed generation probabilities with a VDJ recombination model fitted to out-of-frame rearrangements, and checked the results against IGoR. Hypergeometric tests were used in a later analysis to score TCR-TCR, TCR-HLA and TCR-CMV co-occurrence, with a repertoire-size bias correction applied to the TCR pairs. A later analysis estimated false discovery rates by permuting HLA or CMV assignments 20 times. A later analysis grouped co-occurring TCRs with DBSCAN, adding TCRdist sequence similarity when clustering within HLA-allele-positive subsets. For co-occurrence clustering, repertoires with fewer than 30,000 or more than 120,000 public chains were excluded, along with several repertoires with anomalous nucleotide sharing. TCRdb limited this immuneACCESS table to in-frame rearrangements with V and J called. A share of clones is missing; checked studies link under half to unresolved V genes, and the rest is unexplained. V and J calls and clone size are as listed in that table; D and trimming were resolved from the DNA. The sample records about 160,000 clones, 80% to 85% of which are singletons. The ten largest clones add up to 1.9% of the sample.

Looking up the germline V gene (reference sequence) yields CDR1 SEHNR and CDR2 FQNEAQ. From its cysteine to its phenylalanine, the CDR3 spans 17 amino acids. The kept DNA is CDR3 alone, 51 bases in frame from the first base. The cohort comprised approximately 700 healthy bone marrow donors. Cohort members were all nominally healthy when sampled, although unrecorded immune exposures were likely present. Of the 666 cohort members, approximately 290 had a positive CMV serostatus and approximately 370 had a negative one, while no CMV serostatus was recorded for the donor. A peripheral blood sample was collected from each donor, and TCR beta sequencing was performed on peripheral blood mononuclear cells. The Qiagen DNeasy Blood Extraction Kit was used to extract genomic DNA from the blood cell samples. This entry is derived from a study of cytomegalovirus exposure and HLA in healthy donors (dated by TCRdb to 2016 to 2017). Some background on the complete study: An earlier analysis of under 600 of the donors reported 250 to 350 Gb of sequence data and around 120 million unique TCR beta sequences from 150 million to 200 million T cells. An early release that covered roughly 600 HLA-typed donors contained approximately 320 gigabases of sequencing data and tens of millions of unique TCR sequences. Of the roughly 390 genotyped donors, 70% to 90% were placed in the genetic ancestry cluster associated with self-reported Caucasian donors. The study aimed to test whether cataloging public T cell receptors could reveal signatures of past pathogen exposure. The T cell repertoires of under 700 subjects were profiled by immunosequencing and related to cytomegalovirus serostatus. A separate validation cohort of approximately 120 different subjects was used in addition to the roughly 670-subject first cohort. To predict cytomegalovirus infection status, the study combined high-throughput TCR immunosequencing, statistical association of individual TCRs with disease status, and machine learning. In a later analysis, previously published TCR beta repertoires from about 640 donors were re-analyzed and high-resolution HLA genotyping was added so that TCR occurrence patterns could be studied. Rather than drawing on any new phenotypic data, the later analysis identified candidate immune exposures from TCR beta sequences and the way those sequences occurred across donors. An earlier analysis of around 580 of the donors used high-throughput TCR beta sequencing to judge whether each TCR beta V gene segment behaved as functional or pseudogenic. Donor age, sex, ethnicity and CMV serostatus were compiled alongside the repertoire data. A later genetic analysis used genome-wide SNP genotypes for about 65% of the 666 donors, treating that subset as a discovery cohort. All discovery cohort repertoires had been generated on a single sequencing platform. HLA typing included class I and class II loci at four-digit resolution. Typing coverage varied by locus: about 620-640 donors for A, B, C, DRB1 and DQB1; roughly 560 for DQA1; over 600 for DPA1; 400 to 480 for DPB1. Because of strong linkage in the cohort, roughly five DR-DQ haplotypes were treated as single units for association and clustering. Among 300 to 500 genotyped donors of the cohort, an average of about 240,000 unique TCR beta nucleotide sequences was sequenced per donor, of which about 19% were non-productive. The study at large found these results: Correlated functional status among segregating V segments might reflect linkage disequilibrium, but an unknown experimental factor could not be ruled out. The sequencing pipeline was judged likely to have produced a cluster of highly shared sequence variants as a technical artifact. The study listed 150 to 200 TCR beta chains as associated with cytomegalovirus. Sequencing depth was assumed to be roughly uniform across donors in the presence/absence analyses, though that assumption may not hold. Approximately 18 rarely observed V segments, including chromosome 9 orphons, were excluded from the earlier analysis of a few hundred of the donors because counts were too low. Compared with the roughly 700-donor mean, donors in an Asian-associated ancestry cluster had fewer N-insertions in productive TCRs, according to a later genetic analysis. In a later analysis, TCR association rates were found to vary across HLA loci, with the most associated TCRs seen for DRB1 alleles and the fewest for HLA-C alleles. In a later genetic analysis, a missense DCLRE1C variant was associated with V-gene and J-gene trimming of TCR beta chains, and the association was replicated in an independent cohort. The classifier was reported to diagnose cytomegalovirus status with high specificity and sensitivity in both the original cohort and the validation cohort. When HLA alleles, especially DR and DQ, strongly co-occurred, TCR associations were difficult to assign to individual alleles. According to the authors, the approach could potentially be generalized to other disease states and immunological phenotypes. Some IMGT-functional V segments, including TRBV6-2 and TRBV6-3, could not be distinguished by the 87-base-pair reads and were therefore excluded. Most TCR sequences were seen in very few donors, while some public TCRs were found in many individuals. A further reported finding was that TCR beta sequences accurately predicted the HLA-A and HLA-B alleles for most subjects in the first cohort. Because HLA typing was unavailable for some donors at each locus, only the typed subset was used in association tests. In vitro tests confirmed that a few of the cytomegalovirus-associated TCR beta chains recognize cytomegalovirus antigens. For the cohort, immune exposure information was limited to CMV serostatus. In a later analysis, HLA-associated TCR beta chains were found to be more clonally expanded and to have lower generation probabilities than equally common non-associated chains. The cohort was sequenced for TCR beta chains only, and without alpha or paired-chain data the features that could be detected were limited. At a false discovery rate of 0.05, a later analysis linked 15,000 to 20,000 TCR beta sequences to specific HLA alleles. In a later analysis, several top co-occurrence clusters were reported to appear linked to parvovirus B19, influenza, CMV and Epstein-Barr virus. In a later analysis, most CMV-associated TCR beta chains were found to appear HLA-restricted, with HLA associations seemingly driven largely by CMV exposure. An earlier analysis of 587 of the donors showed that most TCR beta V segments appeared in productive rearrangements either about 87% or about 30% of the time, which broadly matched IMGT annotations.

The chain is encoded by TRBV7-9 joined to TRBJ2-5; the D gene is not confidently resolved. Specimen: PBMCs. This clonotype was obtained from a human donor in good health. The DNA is TGTTCCAGCAGCCCTCTAAGATTGGGTAGGAGCCAAGAGACCCAGTACTTC. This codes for CSSSPLRLGRSQETQYF.